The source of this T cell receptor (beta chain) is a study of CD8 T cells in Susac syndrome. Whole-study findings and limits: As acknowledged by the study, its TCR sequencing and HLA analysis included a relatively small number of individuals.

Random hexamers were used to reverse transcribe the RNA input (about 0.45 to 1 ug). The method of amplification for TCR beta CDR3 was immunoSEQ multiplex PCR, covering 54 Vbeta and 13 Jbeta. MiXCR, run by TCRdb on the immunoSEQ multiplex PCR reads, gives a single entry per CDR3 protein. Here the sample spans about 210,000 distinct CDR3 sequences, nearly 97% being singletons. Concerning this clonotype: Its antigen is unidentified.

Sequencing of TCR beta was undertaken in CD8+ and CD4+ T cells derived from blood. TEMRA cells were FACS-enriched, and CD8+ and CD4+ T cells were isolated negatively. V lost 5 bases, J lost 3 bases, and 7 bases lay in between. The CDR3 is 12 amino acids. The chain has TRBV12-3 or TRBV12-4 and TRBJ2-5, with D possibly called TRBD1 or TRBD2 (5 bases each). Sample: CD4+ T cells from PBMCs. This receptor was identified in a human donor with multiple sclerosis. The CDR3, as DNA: TGTGCCAGCAGTAGAGGGGAAGAGACCCAGTACTTC. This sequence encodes CASSRGEETQYF.